What follows are 2 T cell receptor beta chains derived from one specimen sequenced in a study of blood T cell repertoires in COVID-19 (dated by TCRdb to 2020 to 2022). The method behind the library was the immunoSEQ multiplex PCR assay. Not all clones reach the TCRdb copy of this immuneACCESS table, which keeps in-frame sequences only. Checked studies attribute under half of the gap to unresolved V genes and leave the rest unexplained. In all, the sample holds 220,000 or so clones, and 90% to 95% of those were seen once. Clones ranked in the top ten supply 0.75% to 1% of the sample. Sequences were obtained from peripheral blood. The origin of the receptors is a man aged 60 to 75 with COVID-19, enrolled during active disease.

The J gene is TRBJ2-3, the V gene TRBV5-5, with 11 bases fitting TRBD2. The CDR3 has 17 amino acids. From germline, CDR1 is SGHKS and CDR2 YYEKEE (reference sequence). Trimming removed 4 bases from V and 7 bases from J; junction bases left unmatched: 14. CDR3 loop: CASSLTSGGGVWNTQYF. CDR3 nucleotides: TGTGCCAGCAGCCTCACTAGCGGGGGCGGCGTTTGGAATACGCAGTATTTT.

The chain couples TRBV18 to TRBJ1-6, with a tentative D call TRBD1 (6 bases). V was trimmed by 5 bases and J by 8 bases, leaving 16 bases between them. The CDR3 extends over 15 amino acids. Germline V gives CDR1 KGHSH, CDR2 LQKENI. The CDR3 here is CASSSQRGNDSPLHF. In nucleotides, the CDR3 is TGTGCCAGCTCATCTCAGAGGGGGAATGATTCACCCCTCCACTTT.